This T cell receptor (beta chain) was obtained from a study of tumor and adjacent non-tumor tissue in lung cancer. Overall study: The cohort had roughly 11 adenocarcinoma, a couple of squamous cell and 1 small cell patients. On average, productive TCRbeta reads reached roughly 4.2 million per sample.

Three rounds of nested PCR, following a modified ARM-PCR protocol, produced the TCRbeta library. Via MiXCR, TCRdb re-called the multiplex PCR reads, giving one row per CDR3 protein. The top ten clones hold roughly 15% of a sample with 78,000 or so distinct CDR3 sequences, roughly 80% of them seen once. This clonotype was observed a single time. Its antigen remains unknown. The CDR3 does not end in the conserved phenylalanine or tryptophan, so this is likely a read error. No cell sorting was done before RNA was extracted from the tissue. Between August and November 2014, newly diagnosed, chemotherapy-naive lung cancer patients underwent thoracic surgery in China. Study-wide findings and caveats: Normal lung showed higher cumulative top 100 clone frequency than tumor.

Germline loops: CDR1 SGHAT, CDR2 FQNNGV. The length of the CDR3 is 12 residues. V was clipped by 5 bases and J by 12 bases, with 14 bases between them. The source material was lung tumor tissue. The sequence derives from a woman in her forties or fifties with non-small cell lung cancer. The chain uses TRBV11-2 and TRBJ2-1; no firm D call. CDR3 sequence reads: CASSPSGCGQFL. The CDR3, as DNA: TGTGCCAGCAGCCCCTCCGGATGTGGGCAGTTCCTC.